This T cell receptor beta chain was identified in a study of blood T cell repertoires in COVID-19. Study-wide background: Acute and convalescent COVID-19 specimens originated in the United States, Italy and Spain. From T cells, B-cell-depleted T cells, or PBMCs came the material, which was cDNA or gDNA.

In the original processing: Reference gene primer amplification yielded estimated nucleated cell counts. Repertoires were generated with immunoSEQ multiplex PCR, while TCRdb's copy carries only in-frame clones and drops some. The DNA gave D and trimming, while V, J and clone size come from that table. Of approximately 150,000 clones in the sample, 84% are singletons; the top ten hold more than 2%. The source of this sequence is a man in his 70s with acute or convalescent COVID-19. The sample consisted of peripheral blood.

The chain's CDR3 is CASSYRGGVHEQYF. The CDR3 DNA follows: TGTGCCAGCAGTTATCGGGGGGGGGTCCACGAGCAGTACTTC. This sequence joins TRBV6-5 and TRBJ2-7, with 8 positions matching TRBD2. V lost 3 bases, J lost 5 bases, and 6 bases stayed unmatched. CDR1 is MNHEY and CDR2 is SVGAGI in the germline V gene. The CDR3 covers 14 residues.